The following is a TCR beta chain sequence with its context. The CDR3 covers 17 residues. V was clipped by 2 bases and J by 3 bases; unmatched bases: 13. CDR1 and CDR2 (germline): SNHLY, FYNNEI. These data are taken from a study of blood T cell repertoires in COVID-19. Assay: immunoSEQ multiplex PCR; the TCRdb copy retains only in-frame clones and omits some. In the table there are about 170,000 clones, approximately 95% of which are singletons. The receptor was derived from a woman in her forties or fifties with acute or convalescent COVID-19. The chain links TRBV2 to TRBJ2-7; 7 nucleotides align to TRBD2. The sequenced sample consisted of peripheral blood. CDR3 sequence reads: CASSEPGRDYDNYEQYF. The CDR3 region has the DNA TGTGCCAGCAGTGAACCTGGCCGGGACTACGACAACTACGAGCAGTACTTC.